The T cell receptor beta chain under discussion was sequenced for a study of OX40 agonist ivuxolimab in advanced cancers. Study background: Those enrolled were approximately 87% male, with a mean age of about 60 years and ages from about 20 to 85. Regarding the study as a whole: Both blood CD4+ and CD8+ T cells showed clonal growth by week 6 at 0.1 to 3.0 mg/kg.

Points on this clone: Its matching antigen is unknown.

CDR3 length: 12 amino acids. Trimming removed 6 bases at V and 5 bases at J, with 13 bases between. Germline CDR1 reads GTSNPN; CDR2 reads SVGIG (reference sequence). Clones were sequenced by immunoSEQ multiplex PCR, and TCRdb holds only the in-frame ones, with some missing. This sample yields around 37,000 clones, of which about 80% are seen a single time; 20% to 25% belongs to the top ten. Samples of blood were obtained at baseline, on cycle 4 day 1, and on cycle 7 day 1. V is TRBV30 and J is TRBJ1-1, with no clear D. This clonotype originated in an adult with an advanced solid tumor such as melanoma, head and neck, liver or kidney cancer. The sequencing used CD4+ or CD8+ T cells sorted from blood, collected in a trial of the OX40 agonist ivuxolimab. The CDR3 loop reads CACQIAKTEAFF. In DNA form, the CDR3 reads TGTGCCTGCCAGATAGCGAAAACTGAAGCTTTCTTT.